This T cell receptor beta chain came from a study of Ad26.COV2.S vaccination and SARS-CoV-2 variants (dated by TCRdb to 2020 to 2022). The study in broad terms: TCRbeta repertoire sequencing served as the tool for gauging how specific and how broad the SARS-CoV-2-reactive T cell receptors were following Ad26.COV2.S vaccination. A total of around 32 samples were included in the TCR-sequenced set, comprising around 19 Ad26.COV2.S vaccine recipients, 5 placebo recipients and 8 SARS-CoV-2 convalescent individuals.

This clone was observed a handful of times. This clone's antigen is unknown. No clone much larger than this one lies a single base away; base qualities are absent. The time point label, read with the paper, signifies: individuals recovered from natural SARS-CoV-2 infection. The immunoSEQ Assay was the method used to sequence TCRbeta CDR3 regions. After extraction, genomic DNA underwent amplification by bias-controlled multiplex PCR, followed by high-throughput sequencing. In the source study's methods: To quantify the absolute abundance of each unique TCRbeta CDR3 region, sequences were collapsed and filtered. Usable DNA was measured by amplifying reference genes present in all nucleated cells, and TCRbeta template counts were normalized to that usable DNA to estimate T cell fraction. Repertoire TCRs were annotated as SARS-CoV-2-specific by exact matching of V gene, CDR3 amino acid sequence and J gene to a known reactive TCR set. The reference SARS-CoV-2 TCR set came from MIRA and was filtered for enrichment in COVID-19-positive ImmuneCODE repertoires, removing public or cross-reactive TCRs. Drawing on the MIRA antigens, annotated TCRs were analysed further at the level of specific ORF or position within ORF. Breadth was defined as the number of annotated unique rearrangements divided by the total number of unique productive rearrangements, and depth was defined as the summed frequency of the annotated unique rearrangements. Two-sided Wilcoxon rank-sum tests were used to compare TCR breadth between groups. Entries here come from immuneACCESS through TCRdb and include only in-frame sequences with V and J called. Some clones fail to appear in such tables; in the studies checked, an unresolved V gene covers under half of the shortfall, and the cause of the remainder is unknown. For V, J and clone size, that table is used; D and trimming come from the DNA. This sample has some 180,000 clones in its table, and roughly nine tenths of those were observed once. The leading ten clones occupy about 5.9% of the sample.

The paper's findings and limits, for the study overall: According to the authors, total T cell responses may have been underestimated by the TCR breadth and depth analyses. Higher spike-specific TCR breadth was observed in Ad26.COV2.S recipients than in placebo recipients (P = 0.0014). After vaccination, substantial breadth of spike-specific CD8+ and CD4+ T cell responses was reported. Vaccine and placebo recipients had comparable non-spike TCR breadth, which fits with the vaccine containing only spike.

The material was peripheral blood, obtained after recovery from COVID-19. This TCR was sampled from a human donor who had recovered from COVID-19.

CDR3 reads: CAWSRSGVGGETQYF. Read as DNA, the sequence is TGTGCCTGGAGTCGGTCGGGAGTAGGTGGGGAGACCCAGTACTTC. Here the chain combines TRBV30 and TRBJ2-5; the D region possibly corresponds to TRBD2 (6 bases align). From the cysteine up to the phenylalanine, the CDR3 has a length of 15 residues. Here the CDR3 DNA is all that survives: 45 bases in frame from base 1. Trimming takes 2 bases from V and 5 bases from J, and the germline ends sit 18 bases apart. The germline V gene (reference sequence) supplies CDR1 GTSNPN and CDR2 SVGIG.